The next 26 T cell receptor beta chains were all read from a single sample in a study of T cells in localized non-small cell lung cancer. Using immunoSEQ multiplex PCR, the repertoire was profiled, and TCRdb retains in-frame clones only, with some absent. In the table there are about 77,000 clones, approximately 90% of which are singletons. Sequences were derived from peripheral blood, sampled before any cancer treatment. The receptor set was obtained from a woman aged 35-75 years with stage I squamous cell lung carcinoma.

This chain joins TRBV30 and TRBJ2-7, with TRBD1 matching 12 bases. Trimming at V came to 4 bases and at J to 7 bases, leaving 8 bases not matched to a gene. The CDR3 runs 14 residues. Germline V lookup: CDR1 GTSNPN, CDR2 SVGIG (reference sequence). The CDR3 spells CAWNTGQGAREQYF. CDR3 coding DNA: TGTGCCTGGAACACGGGACAGGGGGCGAGGGAGCAGTACTTC.

The chain is built from TRBV6-1 and TRBJ2-3, with TRBD1 matching 7 bases. The CDR3 length is 14 residues. Germline CDR1 MNHNS, CDR2 SASEGT. Losses at the gene ends were 5 bases for V and 2 bases for J; bases not matched to a gene: 4. The CDR3 protein is CASSPGQITDTQYF. CDR3 DNA: TGTGCCAGCAGTCCGGGACAGATCACAGATACGCAGTATTTT.

This chain joins TRBV27 and TRBJ1-6; maybe TRBD1 (5 bases). CDR3 size: 17 residues. Germline CDR1 MNHEY, CDR2 SMNVEV (reference sequence). Trimming left V 2 bases short and J 9 bases short, with 20 bases between. CDR3 sequence reads: CASSLRGVVKNSSPLHF. The DNA of the CDR3 is TGTGCCAGCAGTTTACGGGGGGTAGTAAAAAACAGTTCACCCCTCCACTTT.

The rearrangement uses TRBV6-5 and TRBJ2-7, with 7 bases lining up with TRBD1. V lost 0 bases to trimming and J lost 6 bases; unmatched junction nucleotides: 5. Germline assignment: CDR1 MNHEY and CDR2 SVGAGI. This CDR3 has 14 residues. DNA for the CDR3: TGTGCCAGCAGTTACTCGGAAGGGGGCCTCGAGCAGTACTTC. Protein: CASSYSEGGLEQYF.

The rearrangement links TRBV11-2 to TRBJ2-2; possible D gene TRBD1, 5 bases. V lost 5 bases and J lost 0, with 13 bases in between. The CDR3 covers 16 residues. Germline lookup yields CDR1 SGHAT and CDR2 FQNNGV. The CDR3 region has the DNA TGTGCCAGCAGCCTTTGGGGCAAATCGAACACCGGGGAGCTGTTTTTT. It codes for CASSLWGKSNTGELFF.

The chain has TRBV9 and TRBJ2-2, with unresolved D. Germline-derived CDR1 and CDR2 are SGDLS and YYNGEE. Trimming cost V 1 base and J 7 bases, with 5 bases left between them. This CDR3 is 12 amino acids long. The CDR3 here is CASSVFLGELFF. The CDR3 DNA follows: TGTGCCAGCAGCGTATTCCTCGGGGAGCTGTTTTTT.

This chain joins TRBV27 and TRBJ1-1; TRBD1 matches at 10 bases. Unmatched junction bases numbered 8, after V lost 6 bases and J lost 4 bases. Germline loops: CDR1 MNHEY, CDR2 SMNVEV (reference sequence). The CDR3 consists of 15 residues. DNA for the CDR3: TGTGCCAGCAGACCGACAGGGGGCGCGAGCACTGAAGCTTTCTTT. Its translation is CASRPTGGASTEAFF.

The chain couples TRBV4-2 to TRBJ2-1, with 9 bases that match TRBD2. The CDR3 loop spans 15 amino acids. Trimming at V came to 1 base and at J to 5 bases, leaving 3 bases not matched to a gene. The germline V gene has CDR1 LGHNA and CDR2 YNFKEQ. CDR3 sequence reads: CASSQGAGGDNEQFF. For the CDR3, the DNA is TGTGCCAGCAGCCAAGGGGCGGGGGGGGACAATGAGCAGTTCTTC.

CDR3 DNA sequence: TGTGCCAGTAGTGCGGTAAGGACAGGGACTAATGAAAAACTGTTTTTT. Translation gives CASSAVRTGTNEKLFF. The chain joins TRBV19 to TRBJ1-4; TRBD1 agrees at 8 bases. V dropped 5 bases and J dropped 2; count of bases not matched to a gene: 7. There are 16 residues in the CDR3. Per germline, CDR1 LNHDA and CDR2 SQIVND (reference sequence).

The chain couples TRBV5-5 to TRBJ1-2; maybe TRBD1 (5 bases). Trimming pared 4 bases from V and 4 bases from J, leaving 11 bases between. This CDR3 contains 13 residues. Germline CDR1 is SGHKS and CDR2 is YYEKEE (reference sequence). The CDR3 here is CASSGDRAYGYTF. CDR3 in DNA: TGTGCCAGCAGCGGAGACAGAGCCTATGGCTACACCTTC.

This clone was recorded only once. The chain carries TRBV2 and TRBJ2-2, with D possibly matching TRBD1 (6 bases). Trimming removed 7 bases at V and 3 bases at J, with 12 bases between. CDR1 SNHLY and CDR2 FYNNEI come from the germline V gene. CDR3 length equals 14 residues. The CDR3 loop reads CASMVQGYTGELFF. The CDR3 DNA sequence: TGTGCCAGCATGGTACAGGGATACACCGGGGAGCTGTTTTTT.

The V and J genes are TRBV12-2 and TRBJ1-6. TRBV12-2 is labeled a pseudogene. The CDR3 totals 16 residues. The CDR3 DNA is TGTGCAAGTCGCTTAGCGCGGGCGGCTGGAGATTCACCCCTCCACTTT. Protein sequence: CASRLARAAGDSPLHF.

The count of this clone is one. The chain couples TRBV2 to TRBJ2-5; TRBD2 matches at 11 bases. Germline trimming cut 7 bases from V and 1 base from J; bases unmatched to any gene: 5. CDR1 is SNHLY and CDR2 is FYNNEI in the germline V gene. CDR3 length equals 15 residues. The chain's CDR3 is CASKGLAGGQETQYF. CDR3 DNA: TGTGCCAGCAAAGGGCTAGCGGGGGGCCAAGAGACCCAGTACTTC. The complete variable domain, with remaining parts taken from reference TRBV2 and TRBJ2-5, reads EPEVTQTPSHQVTQMGQEVILRCVPISNHLYFYWYRQILGQKVEFLVSFYNNEISEKSEIFDDQFSVERPDGSNFTLKIRSTKLEDSAMYFCASKGLAGGQETQYFGPGTRLLVL.

V usage is TRBV4-1 and J usage is TRBJ1-3, with a possible D match to TRBD1 (6 bases). The CDR3 length is 16 residues. V shed 0 bases and J shed 0 bases, with 9 bases lying between them. The germline V gene has CDR1 MGHRA and CDR2 YSYEKL. The DNA of the CDR3 is TGCGCCAGCAGCCAAGAACGGACAGCCTCTGGAAACACCATATATTTT. Its protein product is CASSQERTASGNTIYF.

This clone was observed many times. This chain connects TRBV12-5 to TRBJ1-1; no clear D gene. The V gene lost 1 base and the J gene lost 11 bases, with 14 bases spanning the gap. The CDR3 runs 13 residues. Germline V CDR1 and CDR2: LGHNT, FRNRAP. CDR3 residues: CASGLEGWGHAFF. The CDR3 nucleotides are TGTGCTAGTGGTTTGGAGGGCTGGGGTCATGCTTTCTTT.

The V and J genes are TRBV27 and TRBJ1-2; 9 bases map to TRBD1. CDR3 length equals 17 residues. The J segment lost 0 bases and the V segment lost 7 bases, leaving 12 bases of the junction unmatched. The V gene's germline CDR1 is MNHEY and CDR2 SMNVEV (reference sequence). This chain's CDR3 is CASTLRADRGTNYGYTF. CDR3 sequence (DNA): TGTGCCAGCACCCTTAGGGCCGACAGGGGGACTAACTATGGCTACACCTTC.

The chain employs TRBV7-9 and TRBJ2-2; D is ambiguous. The V gene's germline CDR1 is SEHNR and CDR2 FQNEAQ (reference sequence). This CDR3 is 15 amino acids long. V lost 5 bases and J lost 1, with 11 bases in between. This CDR3 reads CASSPPVGNTGELFF. For the CDR3, the DNA is TGTGCCAGCAGCCCCCCGGTGGGGAACACCGGGGAGCTGTTTTTT.

The chain has TRBV10-1 and TRBJ2-5; D not resolved. The V end lost 2 bases, the J end lost 0 bases, and 4 bases lay between the germline ends. The germline gives CDR1 WNHNN, CDR2 SYGVQD (reference sequence). The CDR3 is made up of 13 amino acids. The DNA of the CDR3 is TGCGCCAGCAGTGAGGTGTACCAAGAGACCCAGTACTTC. Protein: CASSEVYQETQYF.

Turning to this clone: The junction differs from germline at one of its ends, possibly a read error. The chain carries TRBV19 and TRBJ1-5; TRBD1 agrees at 10 bases. Germline V CDR1 and CDR2: LNHDA, SQIVND (reference sequence). The CDR3 consists of 14 residues. CDR3 residues: CASGSTGGNQPQHF. The CDR3 nucleotides read TGTGCCAGTGGTTCGACAGGGGGCAACCAGCCCCAGCATTTT.

The chain couples TRBV6-6 to TRBJ1-4, with D possibly being TRBD1 (6 bases). The CDR3 runs 15 residues. In germline, CDR1 is MNHNY, CDR2 SVGAGI (reference sequence). V lost 4 bases and J lost 8, with 17 bases in between. CDR3 in DNA: TGTGCCAGCAGTTCCGGGGGGGGCTTTAGGGAAAAACTGTTTTTT. Residues: CASSSGGGFREKLFF.

The chain links TRBV2 to TRBJ2-1, with D tentatively TRBD1 or TRBD2 (6 bases each). V lost 9 bases to trimming and J lost 7 bases, with 13 bases between them. Germline CDR1 reads SNHLY; CDR2 reads FYNNEI. CDR3 size: 12 residues. For the CDR3, the DNA is TGTGCCAGTCCGGGGGCGGGAAATGAGCAGTTCTTC. Residues: CASPGAGNEQFF.

The CDR3 sequence is CASKGLNGAAPLHF. CDR3 DNA sequence: TGTGCCAGCAAGGGACTTAACGGGGCTGCACCCCTCCACTTT. This sequence joins TRBV6-4 and TRBJ1-6, with D possibly TRBD1 on 5 matching bases. The CDR3 is made up of 14 amino acids. CDR1 and CDR2 (germline): MRHNA, SNTAGT. V lost 7 bases and J 11 bases, leaving 18 bases between the germline ends.

This chain connects TRBV6-5 to TRBJ1-1; D unclear. CDR1 and CDR2 from the germline V gene are MNHEY and SVGAGI. This CDR3 is built from 12 residues. Trimming took off 6 bases at V and 0 bases at J, with 5 bases between the two ends. The CDR3 DNA reads as TGTGCCAGCAGGGCATTGAACACTGAAGCTTTCTTT. It encodes CASRALNTEAFF.

The CDR3 coding sequence is TGTGCCAGTAGTAATCCACAGGGGGTGTACGAGCAGTACTTC. Translated: CASSNPQGVYEQYF. The rearrangement joins TRBV19 to TRBJ2-7; TRBD1 matches 8 bases. Germline trimming cut 4 bases from V and 4 bases from J; bases unmatched to any gene: 6. The CDR3 is 14 amino acids. Germline V gene data show CDR1 as LNHDA and CDR2 as SQIVND (reference sequence).

The chain couples TRBV7-9 to TRBJ1-5; tentatively, D is TRBD1 (5 bases). The germline V and J ends were trimmed by 5 bases and 7 bases, with 18 bases remaining between them. The germline V gene encodes CDR1 SEHNR and CDR2 FQNEAQ (reference sequence). There are 15 residues in the CDR3. DNA for the CDR3: TGTGCCAGCAGCCTCGACGCAGGGTCGAAACAGCCCCAGCATTTT. It encodes CASSLDAGSKQPQHF.

V is TRBV7-3 and J is TRBJ1-1; D may be TRBD1 (6 bases). This CDR3 is 13 amino acids long. Germline CDR1 SGHTA, CDR2 FQGTGA. Trimming shortened V by 0 bases and J by 7 bases, and 9 bases separated the two germline ends. The DNA for the CDR3 is TGTGCCAGCAGCTTAACGGGGGGCGGTGAAGCTTTCTTT. Protein sequence: CASSLTGGGEAFF.